The entry that follows covers one TCR beta chain sequence. This entry is derived from a study of blood T cell repertoires in COVID-19. Some clones are missing from TCRdb's copy, which holds only in-frame ones; the method was immunoSEQ multiplex PCR. This table holds some 300,000 clones, roughly 89% found once. V was trimmed by 3 bases and J by 3 bases, leaving 18 bases between them. Per germline, CDR1 MGHDK and CDR2 SYGVNS. The CDR3 has 16 residues. The V gene is TRBV25-1, the J gene TRBJ2-7, with TRBD1 as a possible D gene (5 bases). The sequence derives from a woman aged 40 to 49 who had recovered from COVID-19. Sequencing was performed on PBMCs or T cells enriched from blood (not recorded which). As DNA, the CDR3 is TGTGCCAGCAGTGAGATTGGGGCCACCTCCCTCTACGAGCAGTACTTC. Residues: CASSEIGATSLYEQYF.